The rows below give T cell receptor beta chains drawn from one sample of a study of Ad26.COV2.S vaccination and SARS-CoV-2 variants. The method was immunoSEQ multiplex PCR; TCRdb's version includes in-frame clones alone and lacks a portion of them. The table shows approximately 300,000 clones, with 86% occurring only once. The sample consisted of peripheral blood, taken in a trial of Ad26.COV2.S vaccine versus placebo. These receptors were obtained from a person between 18 and 59 years old who received the Ad26.COV2.S COVID-19 vaccine or a placebo. CDR3s leave out the opening cysteine and the closing phenylalanine or tryptophan.

ASSRGVGNTIY TRBJ1-3 TRBV5-1
ASSPRGGQKLF TRBJ1-4 TRBV7-2
ASSLLVPQQSSYNEQF TRBJ2-1 TRBV7-6
ASSQVSPRETQY TRBJ2-5 TRBV4-1
AWSVLRRGTEAF TRBJ1-1 TRBV30
ASSLPREKNIQY TRBJ2-4 TRBV5-4
ASRNGLFTDTQY TRBJ2-3 TRBV19
ATSKPDRGADSGVETQY TRBJ2-5 TRBV15
ASSLITRGGYT TRBJ1-2 TRBV5-4
ASSLLDRAANYGYT TRBJ1-2 TRBV7-9
ASSKLERGSYNEQF TRBJ2-1 TRBV7-9
AWSGSQVTNEQY TRBJ2-7 TRBV30
ASSLGPRTVLAKNIQY TRBJ2-4 TRBV5-6
ASSITAGYNQPQH TRBJ1-5 TRBV19
ASSSTYRDLDGYT TRBJ1-2 TRBV5-1
ASSPVYGGAGTDTQY TRBJ2-3 TRBV18
ASSPGRGSSPLH TRBJ1-6 TRBV7-3
ATSREVTGFEAF TRBJ1-1 TRBV15
ASSQSLEVYEQY TRBJ2-7 TRBV4-3
ASSLSKFGQGVYEQY TRBJ2-7 TRBV27
ASSRSVGGSTDTQY TRBJ2-3 TRBV3-1/TRBV3-2
ASSPGPREETQY TRBJ2-5 TRBV3-1/TRBV3-2
ASSLAGGGETQY TRBJ2-5 TRBV5-4
ASSQDHASTLGYGKLF TRBJ2-2 TRBV4-3
SVEDRNRAVPEAF TRBJ1-1 TRBV29-1
ASSVGRQRANEKLF TRBJ1-4 TRBV9
ASSVSGSPSYEQY TRBJ2-7 TRBV9
ASSLADGISGNTIY TRBJ1-3 TRBV5-1
ASSESRRNTGELF TRBJ2-2 TRBV5-1
SVEGAGLVGGTQY TRBJ2-5 TRBV29-1
ASSPRFGTGDYPGETQY TRBJ2-5 TRBV14
SSGARMNTEAF TRBJ1-1 TRBV29-1
ASGTRQASGKTQY TRBJ2-5 TRBV6-5
ASSLLGVNTEAF TRBJ1-1 TRBV7-9
ASTPSGNTEAF TRBJ1-1 TRBV11-2
ASSLGSFGTDTQY TRBJ2-3 TRBV5-1
ASSPGQLGYT TRBJ1-2 TRBV5-1